This is a list of T cell receptor beta chains from one sample in a study of cytomegalovirus exposure and HLA in healthy donors. The assay was immunoSEQ multiplex PCR, and TCRdb's table has in-frame clones only and misses some. This sample has over 150,000 clones, with more than 70% found just once. The sample was PBMCs. These receptors were collected from a human donor in good health. Each CDR3 is given with its conserved first and last residue. The order of the fields is CDR3 length, D gene, clone size, V gene, J gene, CDR3 DNA, CDR3 protein. A D gene is named only where the DNA matches it firmly. The size entry is marked missing in some rows and otherwise reads once, few, many or a size class.

CDR3 length: 14; D gene: .; clone size: .; V gene: TRBV6-5; J gene: TRBJ1-4; CDR3 DNA: TGTGCCAGCGCTCTTTCGGCAACTAATGAAAAACTGTTTTTT; CDR3 protein: CASALSATNEKLFF
CDR3 length: 14; D gene: .; clone size: .; V gene: TRBV5-1; J gene: TRBJ1-5; CDR3 DNA: TGCGCCAGCAGCCTGGGCGGGAACAATCAGCCCCAGCATTTT; CDR3 protein: CASSLGGNNQPQHF
CDR3 length: 13; D gene: .; clone size: .; V gene: TRBV9; J gene: TRBJ2-3; CDR3 DNA: TGTGCCAGCAGCGCCATTTTAGTAGATACGCAGTATTTT; CDR3 protein: CASSAILVDTQYF
CDR3 length: 13; D gene: .; clone size: .; V gene: TRBV15; J gene: TRBJ2-3; CDR3 DNA: TGTGCCACCAGCAGAGAACGGACAGATACGCAGTATTTT; CDR3 protein: CATSRERTDTQYF
CDR3 length: 16; D gene: TRBD1; clone size: .; V gene: TRBV9; J gene: TRBJ1-4; CDR3 DNA: TGTGCCAGCAGCGTCTCACCGGTAAACAGGGGAGAAAAACTGTTTTTT; CDR3 protein: CASSVSPVNRGEKLFF
CDR3 length: 13; D gene: .; clone size: once; V gene: TRBV19; J gene: TRBJ1-2; CDR3 DNA: TGTGCCAGTACCTCCCGGGGGGGCTATGGCTACACCTTC; CDR3 protein: CASTSRGGYGYTF
CDR3 length: 15; D gene: .; clone size: few; V gene: TRBV18; J gene: TRBJ2-1; CDR3 DNA: TGTGCCAGCTCACCACAGCCGAGCTCCTACAATGAGCAGTTCTTC; CDR3 protein: CASSPQPSSYNEQFF
CDR3 length: 17; D gene: TRBD2; clone size: .; V gene: TRBV28; J gene: TRBJ2-7; CDR3 DNA: TGTGCCAGCAGTTCCCCGCGGACTAGCGGGAACTCCTACGAGCAGTACTTC; CDR3 protein: CASSSPRTSGNSYEQYF
CDR3 length: 16; D gene: .; clone size: .; V gene: TRBV6-6; J gene: TRBJ1-1; CDR3 DNA: TGTGCCAGCAGAGACTACGGTAAGCACTCGAACACTGAAGCTTTCTTT; CDR3 protein: CASRDYGKHSNTEAFF
CDR3 length: 13; D gene: TRBD1; clone size: .; V gene: TRBV7-8; J gene: TRBJ2-7; CDR3 DNA: TGTGCCAGCAGCCGACTTAGGGACAGCGAGCAGTACTTC; CDR3 protein: CASSRLRDSEQYF
CDR3 length: 18; D gene: TRBD1; clone size: .; V gene: TRBV5-1; J gene: TRBJ2-2; CDR3 DNA: TGCGCCAGCAGCTTACTTTCGGGACAGGCCGAGTACACCGGGGAGCTGTTTTTT; CDR3 protein: CASSLLSGQAEYTGELFF
CDR3 length: 17; D gene: .; clone size: .; V gene: TRBV5-1; J gene: TRBJ2-7; CDR3 DNA: TGCGCCAGCAGCTTGCGAGATCTAGGACTGACCTCCTACGAGCAGTACTTC; CDR3 protein: CASSLRDLGLTSYEQYF
CDR3 length: 15; D gene: .; clone size: .; V gene: TRBV15; J gene: TRBJ2-7; CDR3 DNA: TGTGCCACCAGCAGAGATCGACAGGCGGCCTACGAGCAGTACTTC; CDR3 protein: CATSRDRQAAYEQYF
CDR3 length: 16; D gene: .; clone size: .; V gene: TRBV4-2; J gene: TRBJ2-2; CDR3 DNA: TGTGCCAGCAGCCAAGATCACAGGGTGCGTACCGGGGAGCTGTTTTTT; CDR3 protein: CASSQDHRVRTGELFF
CDR3 length: 16; D gene: TRBD2; clone size: .; V gene: TRBV7-2; J gene: TRBJ2-1; CDR3 DNA: TGTGCCAGCAGCCCAGAGGGCGGGGGAGCTTACAATGAGCAGTTCTTC; CDR3 protein: CASSPEGGGAYNEQFF
CDR3 length: 13; D gene: .; clone size: .; V gene: TRBV30; J gene: TRBJ2-4; CDR3 DNA: TGTGCCTGGAGTGCGGGTCAGAAAAACATTCAGTACTTC; CDR3 protein: CAWSAGQKNIQYF
CDR3 length: 14; D gene: TRBD1; clone size: .; V gene: TRBV15; J gene: TRBJ1-2; CDR3 DNA: TGTGCCACCAGCAGAGATCAGGGGGCGGGTGGCTACACCTTC; CDR3 protein: CATSRDQGAGGYTF
CDR3 length: 15; D gene: .; clone size: once; V gene: TRBV9; J gene: TRBJ1-4; CDR3 DNA: TGTGCCAGCAGCGTAGCTGGGAGGGTGGGTGAAAAACTGTTTTTT; CDR3 protein: CASSVAGRVGEKLFF
CDR3 length: 15; D gene: TRBD1; clone size: .; V gene: TRBV18; J gene: TRBJ1-2; CDR3 DNA: TGTGCCAGCTCACCACCGACAGGGAGTTTGTATGGCTACACCTTC; CDR3 protein: CASSPPTGSLYGYTF
CDR3 length: 13; D gene: .; clone size: .; V gene: TRBV5-1; J gene: TRBJ1-1; CDR3 DNA: TGCGCCAGCAGCGGACAGCTGAACACTGAAGCTTTCTTT; CDR3 protein: CASSGQLNTEAFF
CDR3 length: 14; D gene: .; clone size: .; V gene: TRBV5-1; J gene: TRBJ1-4; CDR3 DNA: TGCGCCAGCAGCTCAGATCTGGCGGAGGAAAAACTGTTTTTT; CDR3 protein: CASSSDLAEEKLFF
CDR3 length: 16; D gene: TRBD1; clone size: .; V gene: TRBV25-1; J gene: TRBJ1-1; CDR3 DNA: TGTGCCAGCAGTGAATACAAGGACAGGGGGCTCACTGAAGCTTTCTTT; CDR3 protein: CASSEYKDRGLTEAFF
CDR3 length: 15; D gene: .; clone size: .; V gene: TRBV4-1; J gene: TRBJ2-7; CDR3 DNA: TGCGCCAGCAGCTCAAAAGGAGGGATGTCCTACGAGCAGTACTTC; CDR3 protein: CASSSKGGMSYEQYF
CDR3 length: 14; D gene: TRBD1; clone size: .; V gene: TRBV28; J gene: TRBJ1-2; CDR3 DNA: TGTGCCAGCAGCTCCCTGGGACAGTCCTATGGCTACACCTTC; CDR3 protein: CASSSLGQSYGYTF
CDR3 length: 12; D gene: TRBD1; clone size: once; V gene: TRBV19; J gene: TRBJ1-1; CDR3 DNA: TGTGCCAGCCGACAGGGTTGGACTGAAGCTTTCTTT; CDR3 protein: CASRQGWTEAFF
CDR3 length: 14; D gene: .; clone size: .; V gene: TRBV28; J gene: TRBJ1-5; CDR3 DNA: TGTGCCAGCAGCATCCAGATCCGGGTGCAGCCCCAGCATTTT; CDR3 protein: CASSIQIRVQPQHF
CDR3 length: 14; D gene: .; clone size: .; V gene: TRBV28; J gene: TRBJ2-2; CDR3 DNA: TGTGCCAGCAGCGTCTTCCCGAACACCGGGGAGCTGTTTTTT; CDR3 protein: CASSVFPNTGELFF
CDR3 length: 17; D gene: TRBD1; clone size: .; V gene: TRBV7-8; J gene: TRBJ2-3; CDR3 DNA: TGTGCCAGCAGCTTTCGGACAGGGCGGTCTAGCACAGATACGCAGTATTTT; CDR3 protein: CASSFRTGRSSTDTQYF
CDR3 length: 12; D gene: .; clone size: .; V gene: TRBV6-1; J gene: TRBJ1-1; CDR3 DNA: TGTGCCAGCTTCACAGGCGCGTACGAAGCTTTCTTT; CDR3 protein: CASFTGAYEAFF
CDR3 length: 14; D gene: TRBD1; clone size: .; V gene: TRBV6-5; J gene: TRBJ2-3; CDR3 DNA: TGTGCCAGCAGCAAGGACAGGGGGGCAGATACGCAGTATTTT; CDR3 protein: CASSKDRGADTQYF
CDR3 length: 17; D gene: TRBD1; clone size: .; V gene: TRBV28; J gene: TRBJ1-5; CDR3 DNA: TGTGCCAGCAGAGAAGGGGGACAGCGGAGGCGCAATCAGCCCCAGCATTTT; CDR3 protein: CASREGGQRRRNQPQHF
CDR3 length: 13; D gene: .; clone size: few; V gene: TRBV7-9; J gene: TRBJ2-7; CDR3 DNA: TGTGCCAGCAGCCCCGAGCATACCTACGAGCAGTACTTC; CDR3 protein: CASSPEHTYEQYF
CDR3 length: 14; D gene: TRBD2; clone size: .; V gene: TRBV6-1; J gene: TRBJ2-2; CDR3 DNA: TGTGCCAGCAGTGAGCGCGGGAGAGCCGGGGAGCTGTTTTTT; CDR3 protein: CASSERGRAGELFF
CDR3 length: 15; D gene: TRBD1; clone size: .; V gene: TRBV2; J gene: TRBJ2-3; CDR3 DNA: TGTGCCAGCCGCCCCGGGACAGGGGCCGTAGGGACGCAGTATTTT; CDR3 protein: CASRPGTGAVGTQYF
CDR3 length: 15; D gene: .; clone size: .; V gene: TRBV2; J gene: TRBJ2-1; CDR3 DNA: TGTGCCAGCAGCACCTCCAGGGACTCCTACAATGAGCAGTTCTTC; CDR3 protein: CASSTSRDSYNEQFF
CDR3 length: 15; D gene: TRBD2; clone size: .; V gene: TRBV6-6; J gene: TRBJ2-7; CDR3 DNA: TGTGCCAGCAGTTTCACTAGCGGGAGTGCCTACGAGCAGTACTTC; CDR3 protein: CASSFTSGSAYEQYF
CDR3 length: 13; D gene: .; clone size: few; V gene: TRBV5-4; J gene: TRBJ1-2; CDR3 DNA: TGTGCCAGCAGCCTAGTGGCAGGGGATGGCTACACCTTC; CDR3 protein: CASSLVAGDGYTF
CDR3 length: 15; D gene: TRBD1; clone size: .; V gene: TRBV7-9; J gene: TRBJ2-7; CDR3 DNA: TGTGCCAGCAGCTTAGCGGGGACAGGGGGCTCAGAGCAGTACTTC; CDR3 protein: CASSLAGTGGSEQYF
CDR3 length: 16; D gene: TRBD1; clone size: .; V gene: TRBV10-3; J gene: TRBJ2-1; CDR3 DNA: TGTGCCATCACCGATCGGACAGGGGGATTCGGGCATGAGCAGTTCTTC; CDR3 protein: CAITDRTGGFGHEQFF
CDR3 length: 17; D gene: .; clone size: .; V gene: TRBV2; J gene: TRBJ1-2; CDR3 DNA: TGTGCCAGCAGTGAGTCAAGGGGAACCAAGAGTAACTATGGCTACACCTTC; CDR3 protein: CASSESRGTKSNYGYTF
CDR3 length: 11; D gene: .; clone size: few; V gene: TRBV15; J gene: TRBJ2-7; CDR3 DNA: TGTGCCACCAGCAGTGTGCGGGAGCAGTACTTC; CDR3 protein: CATSSVREQYF
CDR3 length: 16; D gene: TRBD1; clone size: .; V gene: TRBV7-9; J gene: TRBJ1-5; CDR3 DNA: TGTGCCAGCAGCCCCGGAACAGGGGTTCGGTCGGAGCCCCAGCATTTT; CDR3 protein: CASSPGTGVRSEPQHF
CDR3 length: 16; D gene: .; clone size: .; V gene: TRBV4-1; J gene: TRBJ2-7; CDR3 DNA: TGCGCCAGCAGCCAAGAATTTTATGAGGGCTCCTACGAGCAGTACTTC; CDR3 protein: CASSQEFYEGSYEQYF
CDR3 length: 13; D gene: .; clone size: .; V gene: TRBV29-1; J gene: TRBJ1-1; CDR3 DNA: TGCAGCGTTGGGTCGCAGGGTGGGACTGAAGCTTTCTTT; CDR3 protein: CSVGSQGGTEAFF
CDR3 length: 17; D gene: .; clone size: .; V gene: TRBV4-1; J gene: TRBJ2-7; CDR3 DNA: TGCGCCAGCAGCGCCACAATAAGGGGGGGTAGCTCCTACGAGCAGTACTTC; CDR3 protein: CASSATIRGGSSYEQYF
CDR3 length: 16; D gene: .; clone size: .; V gene: TRBV6-1; J gene: TRBJ2-7; CDR3 DNA: TGTGCCAGCAGTGACTATCTCCGGGACAACTCCTACGAGCAGTACTTC; CDR3 protein: CASSDYLRDNSYEQYF
CDR3 length: 14; D gene: .; clone size: .; V gene: TRBV18; J gene: TRBJ1-2; CDR3 DNA: TGTGCCAGCTCACTAGATGGGGGCGGCTATGGCTACACCTTC; CDR3 protein: CASSLDGGGYGYTF
CDR3 length: 17; D gene: TRBD1; clone size: .; V gene: TRBV28; J gene: TRBJ1-2; CDR3 DNA: TGTGCCAGCAGTAACATTTTTGACAGGGGGGAACTCTATGGCTACACCTTC; CDR3 protein: CASSNIFDRGELYGYTF
CDR3 length: 13; D gene: TRBD1; clone size: .; V gene: TRBV18; J gene: TRBJ1-1; CDR3 DNA: TGTGCCAGCTCACCGGGGACAGGGGCTGAAGCTTTCTTT; CDR3 protein: CASSPGTGAEAFF
CDR3 length: 15; D gene: TRBD1; clone size: .; V gene: TRBV27; J gene: TRBJ2-7; CDR3 DNA: TGTGCCAGCAGTACCTATACAGGGGCCCGATACGAGCAGTACTTC; CDR3 protein: CASSTYTGARYEQYF
CDR3 length: 15; D gene: .; clone size: .; V gene: TRBV5-1; J gene: TRBJ2-5; CDR3 DNA: TGCGCCAGCACGGAGTCGAGGGCAGGGAGGCAGACCCAGTACTTC; CDR3 protein: CASTESRAGRQTQYF
CDR3 length: 13; D gene: TRBD1; clone size: .; V gene: TRBV6-5; J gene: TRBJ1-2; CDR3 DNA: TGTGCCAGCAGCTTGACAGGGGTTGGTGGCTACACCTTC; CDR3 protein: CASSLTGVGGYTF